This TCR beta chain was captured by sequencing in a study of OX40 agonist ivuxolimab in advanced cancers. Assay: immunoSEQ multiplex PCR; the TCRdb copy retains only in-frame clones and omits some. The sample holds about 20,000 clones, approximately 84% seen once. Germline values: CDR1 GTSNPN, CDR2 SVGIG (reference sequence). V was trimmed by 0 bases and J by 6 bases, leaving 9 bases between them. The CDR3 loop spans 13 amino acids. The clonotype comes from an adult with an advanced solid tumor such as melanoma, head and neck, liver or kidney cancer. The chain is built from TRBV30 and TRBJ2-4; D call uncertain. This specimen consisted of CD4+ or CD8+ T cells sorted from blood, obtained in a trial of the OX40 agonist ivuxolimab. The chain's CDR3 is CAWSVLLGNIQYF. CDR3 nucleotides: TGTGCCTGGAGTGTACTTCTAGGAAACATTCAGTACTTC.